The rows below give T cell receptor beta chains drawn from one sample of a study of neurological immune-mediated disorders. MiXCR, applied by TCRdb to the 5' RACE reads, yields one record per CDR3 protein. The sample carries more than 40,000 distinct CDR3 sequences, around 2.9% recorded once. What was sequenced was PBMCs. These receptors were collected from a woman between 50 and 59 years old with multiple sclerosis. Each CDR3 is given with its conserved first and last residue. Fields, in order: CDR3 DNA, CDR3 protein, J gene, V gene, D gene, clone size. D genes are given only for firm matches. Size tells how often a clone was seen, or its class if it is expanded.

CDR3 DNA: TGCAGTGCTAGAAGGCGCCAGGGTTCCAATGAGCAGTTCTTC
CDR3 protein: CSARRRQGSNEQFF
J gene: TRBJ2-1
V gene: TRBV20-1
D gene: -
clone size: many

CDR3 DNA: TGTGCCAGCAGTTCCGACGACAGGGCTGGAAACACCATATATTTT
CDR3 protein: CASSSDDRAGNTIYF
J gene: TRBJ1-3
V gene: TRBV7-3
D gene: TRBD1
clone size: many

CDR3 DNA: TGCGCCAGCAGCTTGGACAGCCCCGGGACTAGGGCCGATACGCAGTATTTT
CDR3 protein: CASSLDSPGTRADTQYF
J gene: TRBJ2-3
V gene: TRBV5-1
D gene: TRBD2
clone size: many

CDR3 DNA: TGTGCCACCAGCAGAGATCGACAGACAGACAGCTATGGCTACACCTTC
CDR3 protein: CATSRDRQTDSYGYTF
J gene: TRBJ1-2
V gene: TRBV15
D gene: -
clone size: many

CDR3 DNA: TGCGCCAGCAGCTTGGTAAAAGACAGGGCTGAAGCTTTCTTT
CDR3 protein: CASSLVKDRAEAFF
J gene: TRBJ1-1
V gene: TRBV5-1
D gene: TRBD1
clone size: many

CDR3 DNA: TGCAGTGCTAGAGTCGGGACCCGGTGGGAGACCCAGTACTTC
CDR3 protein: CSARVGTRWETQYF
J gene: TRBJ2-5
V gene: TRBV20-1
D gene: -
clone size: many

CDR3 DNA: TGTGCCAGCAGCCCTCAGGGAGGGGGCAATCAGCCCCAGCATTTT
CDR3 protein: CASSPQGGGNQPQHF
J gene: TRBJ1-5
V gene: TRBV12-3/TRBV12-4
D gene: -
clone size: many

CDR3 DNA: TGTGCCACCCAGGGGGATCTGGGGACCCAGTACTTC
CDR3 protein: CATQGDLGTQYF
J gene: TRBJ2-5
V gene: TRBV24-1
D gene: TRBD1
clone size: many

CDR3 DNA: TGCAGTGCTACGGACCTAAAGTACCAAGAGACCCAGTACTTC
CDR3 protein: CSATDLKYQETQYF
J gene: TRBJ2-5
V gene: TRBV20-1
D gene: -
clone size: many

CDR3 DNA: TGTGCCAGCAGCGTAGGGGGGGCGATCCAAGAGACCCAGTACTTC
CDR3 protein: CASSVGGAIQETQYF
J gene: TRBJ2-5
V gene: TRBV9
D gene: -
clone size: many

CDR3 DNA: TGTGCCAGCAGTCGGACTAGCGGGGCGCTCCGGGAGACCCAGTACTTC
CDR3 protein: CASSRTSGALRETQYF
J gene: TRBJ2-5
V gene: TRBV7-2
D gene: TRBD2
clone size: many

CDR3 DNA: TGTGCCAGCAGAGAGGGGTATAACACTGAAGCTTTCTTT
CDR3 protein: CASREGYNTEAFF
J gene: TRBJ1-1
V gene: TRBV6-5
D gene: -
clone size: many

CDR3 DNA: TGTGCCATCAGGGACCCTAACTATGGCTACACCTTC
CDR3 protein: CAIRDPNYGYTF
J gene: TRBJ1-2
V gene: TRBV10-3
D gene: -
clone size: many

CDR3 DNA: TGTGCCAGCAGTCGGACTAGCACCGGGGAGCTGTTTTTT
CDR3 protein: CASSRTSTGELFF
J gene: TRBJ2-2
V gene: TRBV6-2/TRBV6-3
D gene: TRBD2
clone size: many

CDR3 DNA: TGTGCCAGCAGCGGGGGACTAGCGGGAGCCTTTTCCGAGCAGTACTTC
CDR3 protein: CASSGGLAGAFSEQYF
J gene: TRBJ2-7
V gene: TRBV9
D gene: TRBD2
clone size: many

CDR3 DNA: TGCAGTGCTAGAGATCGGGGCAGGATGAACACTGAAGCTTTCTTT
CDR3 protein: CSARDRGRMNTEAFF
J gene: TRBJ1-1
V gene: TRBV20-1
D gene: -
clone size: once

CDR3 DNA: TGCGCCAGCAGCCCCACAGAGAGCGGGGAGCTGTTTTTT
CDR3 protein: CASSPTESGELFF
J gene: TRBJ2-2
V gene: TRBV5-1
D gene: -
clone size: many